One T cell receptor (beta chain) is described in this entry. This sample was taken from a study of blood T cell repertoires in COVID-19. As for the study in general: Specimens from acute and convalescent COVID-19 originated in the United States, Italy and Spain. Sample material is recorded as cDNA or gDNA derived from T cells, B-cell-depleted T cells, or PBMCs.

Germline assignment: CDR1 LNHDA and CDR2 SQIVND (reference sequence). The CDR3 has 18 residues. V lost 3 bases, J lost 0 bases, and 18 bases lay in between. Per the original data handling: The assay estimated nucleated cells by amplifying reference gene primers. Measured with immunoSEQ multiplex PCR; TCRdb has only the in-frame clones, and not every one. V and J calls and clone size follow that table, whereas D and trimming were derived from the DNA. The data contain about 40,000 clones, 88% of them seen just once; the ten biggest clones take up roughly 10%. The source is a woman aged 70-85 years with acute or convalescent COVID-19. The sequenced material came from peripheral blood. The chain joins TRBV19 to TRBJ1-3; D is perhaps TRBD1 (5 bases). The CDR3 bases are TGTGCCAGTAGTATTCTGGACAAGTGGACTAGCTCTGGAAACACCATATATTTT. It specifies CASSILDKWTSSGNTIYF.